The sequence of this TCR beta chain was determined in a study of control samples from healthy donors and cancer patients. This table comes from immunoSEQ multiplex PCR, and its TCRdb copy is limited to in-frame clones, with some not included. Among 150,000 to 200,000 clones, 90% to 95% were seen once, and the ten largest hold around 1.5%. Material for sequencing was blood. The source is a woman aged 25 to 39 in good health.

DNA of the CDR3: TGCGCCAGCAGGCGGACAGGGGGCTCCTACAATGAGCAGTTCTTC. It codes for CASRRTGGSYNEQFF. V gene TRBV5-1 combines with J gene TRBJ2-1; the match to TRBD1 covers 10 bases. With V trimmed by 5 bases and J by 0 bases, 2 bases remained unmatched. The germline CDR1 and CDR2 sequences are SGHRS and YFSETQ. The CDR3 has 15 residues.